The next 2 T cell receptor beta chains were all read from a single sample in a study of human T cells and chemical hapten exposure. TCRdb processed the RACE reads anew with MiXCR; each CDR3 protein has one entry. The table has around 360,000 distinct CDR3 sequences, just under 6.5% seen once. Time point denoted: patch test 2, 6 weeks after DPC sensitization. The treatment: therapeutic diphenylcyclopropenone sensitization with weekly scalp DPC. Source: whole blood, taken in connection with sensitization to the hapten diphenylcyclopropenone (DPC). These receptors were obtained from a woman aged 18-29 years with alopecia areata. Some clones in this sample may be carry-over from other donors' samples.

This clonotype was picked up many times. The rearrangement uses TRBV4-1 and TRBJ1-5; TRBD1 aligns across 8 bases. The CDR3 extends over 14 amino acids. Trimming took 3 bases from V and 3 from J; bases not matched to a gene: 1. The germline V gene has CDR1 MGHRA and CDR2 YSYEKL. This CDR3 is CASSQGQANQPQHF. The DNA of the CDR3 is TGCGCCAGCAGCCAGGGACAGGCCAATCAGCCCCAGCATTTT.

This clonotype showed up just a few times. The chain couples TRBV2 to TRBJ1-5, with D tentatively TRBD1 (5 bases). V lost 6 bases and J 5 bases, leaving 11 bases between the germline ends. In germline, CDR1 is SNHLY, CDR2 FYNNEI. The CDR3 runs 13 residues. CDR3 residues: CASSLMGDQPQHF. CDR3 DNA sequence: TGTGCCAGCAGCTTAATGGGGGATCAGCCCCAGCATTTT.